This paragraph reports one TCR beta chain. Germline V gene lookup returns CDR1 SGHVS and CDR2 FQNEAQ. The V gene lost 5 bases and the J gene lost 2 bases, with 16 bases spanning the gap. This CDR3 comprises 16 residues. Repertoires were generated with immunoSEQ multiplex PCR, while TCRdb's copy carries only in-frame clones and drops some. The sample comprises a few million clones, just over 90% of which are singletons, and around 0.14% rests with the top ten. This sample stems from a study of shared clonotypes between healthy human individuals. Material for sequencing was naive CD4+ T cells sorted from blood. Subset described: CD45RA+ positively selected. The TCR originated in a man younger than 35 in good health. The chain recombines TRBV7-8 with TRBJ2-1; possible D gene TRBD2, 6 bases. CDR3 coding DNA: TGTGCCAGCAGCCCACTGGCGGGACGGACCTACAATGAGCAGTTCTTC. It yields the protein CASSPLAGRTYNEQFF.